One and the same sample provided the 20 T cell receptor beta chains below, sequenced in a study of monozygotic twins with inflammatory bowel disease. TCRdb re-called the 5' RACE reads and catalogs CDR3 proteins one per entry, DNA excluded. Recorded for this sample: approximately 400,000 distinct CDR3 sequences. The specimen was blood. The source of these receptors is a human donor with ulcerative colitis or Crohn's disease, or a healthy co-twin of an affected twin (not recorded which).

The chain is built from TRBV4-1 and TRBJ2-2; TCRdb returns TRBD2, unconfirmable since there is no DNA. Germline CDR1 is MGHRA and CDR2 is YSYEKL. There are 15 residues in the CDR3. The chain's CDR3 is CASSSAVAATGELFF.

The V call is TRBV29-1, the J call TRBJ1-1. This CDR3 has 14 amino acids. Per germline, CDR1 SQVTM and CDR2 ANQGSEA. CDR3: CSVRASHPHTEAFF. Looking up the rest from reference TRBV29-1 and TRBJ1-1 gives the full variable domain: SAVISQKPSRDICQRGTSLTIQCQVDSQVTMMFWYRQQPGQSLTLIATANQGSEATYESGFVIDKFPISRPNLTFSTLTVSNMSPEDSSIYLCSVRASHPHTEAFFGQGTRLTVV.

The rearrangement joins TRBV12-3 or TRBV12-4 to TRBJ2-3; TCRdb lists TRBD1, though no DNA is available to test this call. The length of the CDR3 is 12 residues. The chain's CDR3 is CASSSSRDTQYF.

The chain has TRBV4-1 and TRBJ1-2. This CDR3 contains 15 residues. In germline, CDR1 is MGHRA, CDR2 YSYEKL. The CDR3 protein is CASSQEVGANYGYTF.

The chain carries TRBV10-3 and TRBJ1-2; TCRdb gives TRBD1 as the D gene, but with no DNA this cannot be confirmed. Germline lookup yields CDR1 ENHRY and CDR2 SYGVKD. The CDR3 has 13 residues. Here the CDR3 reads CAISMDRNYGYTF.

V is TRBV5-1 and J is TRBJ1-3; the D call from TCRdb, TRBD1, cannot be confirmed without DNA. The CDR3 contains 15 residues. Germline CDR1 and CDR2: SGHRS and YFSETQ. This chain's CDR3 is CASAGQGASGNTIYF.

The CDR3 spells CASSPPASGNTIYF. This sequence joins TRBV12-3 or TRBV12-4 and TRBJ1-3; as DNA is missing, the TRBD1 call by TCRdb cannot be tested. The CDR3 consists of 14 residues.

This chain connects TRBV7-9 to TRBJ2-1; without DNA, the TCRdb call of TRBD1 cannot be checked. CDR1 SEHNR and CDR2 FQNEAQ come from the germline V gene (reference sequence). This CDR3 contains 15 residues. The CDR3 region is CASIPGTGTYNEQFF.

The chain joins TRBV5-1 to TRBJ2-1; TCRdb selects TRBD2, and the lack of DNA leaves this call unchecked. Looked up from germline, CDR1 is SGHRS and CDR2 is YFSETQ. The CDR3 sequence is 13 residues long. Here the CDR3 reads CASSFTSGNEQFF.

The chain uses TRBV6-1 and TRBJ1-6; TCRdb indicates TRBD1, and absent DNA this call remains unverified. Germline V gene lookup returns CDR1 MNHNS and CDR2 SASEGT. The CDR3 is 16 residues long. This chain's CDR3 is CASSAAGTGLGSPLHF.

This chain joins TRBV19 and TRBJ1-1. The CDR3 spans 13 residues. From germline, CDR1 is LNHDA and CDR2 SQIVND (reference sequence). CDR3 sequence: CASSIRGGTEAFF.

The rearrangement joins TRBV12-3 or TRBV12-4 to TRBJ1-2; TCRdb picks TRBD1, but there is no DNA to check that call. The CDR3 is 12 residues long. CDR3: CASSLVGQTYTF.

The CDR3 here is CASRLMGQEAFF. The genes are TRBV3-1 and TRBJ1-1; TCRdb outputs TRBD1, but without DNA this stays unchecked. Germline loops: CDR1 LGHDT, CDR2 YNNKEL (reference sequence). The CDR3 runs 12 residues.

This chain links TRBV29-1 with TRBJ2-5; TCRdb gives TRBD1 as the D gene, but with no DNA this cannot be confirmed. Germline loops: CDR1 SQVTM, CDR2 ANQGSEA. The CDR3 loop spans 12 amino acids. CDR3: CSGGFRGETQYF.

V usage is TRBV29-1 and J usage is TRBJ2-2; TCRdb proposes TRBD1, but this gene call is untestable without DNA. The V gene's germline CDR1 is SQVTM and CDR2 ANQGSEA. This CDR3 has 15 amino acids. The CDR3 here is CSVDDDRGNTGELFF.

The chain couples TRBV7-8 to TRBJ1-4. The CDR3 extends over 15 amino acids. Per the germline V gene, CDR1 is SGHVS and CDR2 is FQNEAQ. CDR3 region: CASSPSLVENEKLFF.

The V call is TRBV9, the J call TRBJ1-2; the D call of TRBD1 rests on TCRdb alone, since no DNA is present to check it. Germline lookup yields CDR1 SGDLS and CDR2 YYNGEE. The CDR3 loop spans 14 amino acids. The CDR3 loop reads CASSVRTGAYGYTF.

This rearrangement joins TRBV9 to TRBJ1-1; the TCRdb D gene call, TRBD1, has no DNA to confirm it. The CDR3 has 14 residues. Looked up from germline, CDR1 is SGDLS and CDR2 is YYNGEE. The CDR3 protein is CASSDNGGRTEAFF.

The J gene is TRBJ2-3, the V gene TRBV6-1. The CDR3 runs 13 residues. Germline CDR1 is MNHNS and CDR2 is SASEGT. The CDR3 sequence is CASRTMPTDTQYF.

The chain uses TRBV28 and TRBJ2-7; no DNA is available, so the TRBD1 call from TCRdb remains unchecked. The CDR3 contains 14 residues. CDR1 MDHEN and CDR2 SYDVKM come from the germline V gene. CDR3 amino acids: CASSRAGRSYEQFF. The full variable domain, in which reference TRBV28 and TRBJ2-7 provide the parts outside the CDR3, is DVKVTQSSRYLVKRTGEKVFLECVQDMDHENMFWYRQDPGLGLRLIYFSYDVKMKEKGDIPEGYSVSREKKERFSLILESASTNQTSMYLCASSRAGRSYEQFFGPGTRLTVT.